One T cell receptor beta chain is described in this entry. Antigen: not known. This sample is drawn from a study of a mutant IDH1 vaccine in newly diagnosed glioma. At the level of the study: Patients got their first vaccination 4-6 weeks after radiotherapy alone, or with temozolomide cycles. Study-wide points: Immune responses induced by the vaccine were seen in less than 95% of patients, spanning multiple MHC alleles.

The method was immunoSEQ multiplex PCR; TCRdb's version includes in-frame clones alone and lacks a portion of them. The data contain 55,000 or so clones, about 80% of them singletons. Noted time point: week 23, last vaccination. The study gave 300 ug of mutant IDH1 20-mer peptide per vaccine dose, with topical imiquimod. This receptor was identified in a man aged 40-49 years with glioma. The sequencing used PBMCs, collected from a glioma patient whose treatment included an IDH1 peptide vaccine.

The DNA for the CDR3 is TGTGCCAGCAGCTTGTGGGACAGAGGCTACGAGCAGTACTTC. Protein: CASSLWDRGYEQYF. The genes are TRBV5-5 and TRBJ2-7; TRBD1 aligns across 7 bases. The germline gives CDR1 SGHKS, CDR2 YYEKEE (reference sequence). The CDR3 has 14 residues. J gave up 3 bases and V 1 base, and 4 bases lay outside the gene matches.